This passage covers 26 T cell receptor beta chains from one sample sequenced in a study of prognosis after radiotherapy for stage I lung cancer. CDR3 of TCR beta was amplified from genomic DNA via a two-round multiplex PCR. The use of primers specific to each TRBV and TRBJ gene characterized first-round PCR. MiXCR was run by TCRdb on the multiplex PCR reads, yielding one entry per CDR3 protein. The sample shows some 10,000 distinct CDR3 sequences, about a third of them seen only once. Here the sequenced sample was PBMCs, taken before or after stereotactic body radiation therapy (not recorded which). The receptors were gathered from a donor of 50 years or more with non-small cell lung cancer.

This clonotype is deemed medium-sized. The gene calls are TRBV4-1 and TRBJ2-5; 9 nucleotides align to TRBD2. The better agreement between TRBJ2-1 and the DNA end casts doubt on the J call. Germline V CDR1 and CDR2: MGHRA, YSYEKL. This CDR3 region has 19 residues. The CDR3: CASSQVPLLRGRAMNEQFF. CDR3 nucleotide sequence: TGCGCCAGCAGCCAAGTACCCCTCTTGCGCGGGAGGGCCATGAATGAGCAGTTCTTC.

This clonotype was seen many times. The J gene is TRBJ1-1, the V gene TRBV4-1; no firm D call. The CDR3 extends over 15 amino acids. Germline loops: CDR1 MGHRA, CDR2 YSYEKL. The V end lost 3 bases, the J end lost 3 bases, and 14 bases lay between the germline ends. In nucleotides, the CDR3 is TGCGCCAGCAGCCACCGTGACCCCTTGGACACTGAAGCTTTCTTT. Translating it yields CASSHRDPLDTEAFF.

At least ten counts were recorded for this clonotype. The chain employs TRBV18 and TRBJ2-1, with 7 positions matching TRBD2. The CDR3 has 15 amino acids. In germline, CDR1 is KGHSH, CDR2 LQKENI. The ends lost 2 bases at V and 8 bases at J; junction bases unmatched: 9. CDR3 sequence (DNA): TGTGCCAGCTCACCAAGTCCGGGTGCGGGGGATGAGCAGTTCTTC. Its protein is CASSPSPGAGDEQFF.

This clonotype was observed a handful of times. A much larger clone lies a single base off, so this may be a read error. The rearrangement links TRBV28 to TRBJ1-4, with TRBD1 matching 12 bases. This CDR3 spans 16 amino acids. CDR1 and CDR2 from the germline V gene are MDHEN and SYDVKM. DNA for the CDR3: TGTGCCAGCAGTGCCGGGACAGGGGGCTTAGGGGAAAGACTGTTTTTT. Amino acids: CASSAGTGGLGERLFF.

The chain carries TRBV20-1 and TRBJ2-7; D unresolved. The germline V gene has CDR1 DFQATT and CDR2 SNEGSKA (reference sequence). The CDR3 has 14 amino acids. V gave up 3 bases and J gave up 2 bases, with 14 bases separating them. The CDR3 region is CSASSARVTYEQYF. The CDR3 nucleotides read TGCAGTGCTAGTTCAGCACGGGTGACCTACGAGCAGTACTTC.

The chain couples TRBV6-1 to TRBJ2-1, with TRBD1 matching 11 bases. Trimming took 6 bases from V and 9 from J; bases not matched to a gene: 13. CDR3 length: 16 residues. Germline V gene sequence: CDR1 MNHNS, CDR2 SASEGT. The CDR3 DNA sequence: TGTGCCAGCAGACCATCTCCCGGGACAGGGGGTGGTGAGCAGTTCTTC. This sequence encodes CASRPSPGTGGGEQFF.

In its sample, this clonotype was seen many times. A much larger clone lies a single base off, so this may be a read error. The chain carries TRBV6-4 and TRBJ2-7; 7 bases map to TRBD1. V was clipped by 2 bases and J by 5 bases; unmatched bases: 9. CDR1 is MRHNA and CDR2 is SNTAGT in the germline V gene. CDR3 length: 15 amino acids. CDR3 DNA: TGTGCCAGCAGTGACCCAAAGGGACAGAACCACGAGCAGTACGTC. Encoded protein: CASSDPKGQNHEQYV.

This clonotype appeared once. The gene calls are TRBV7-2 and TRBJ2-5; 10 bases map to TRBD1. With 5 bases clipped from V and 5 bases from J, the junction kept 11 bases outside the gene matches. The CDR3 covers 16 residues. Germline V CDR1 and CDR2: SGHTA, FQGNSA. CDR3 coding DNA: TGTGCCAGCAGCCTCTACCGGGACAGGGGACGCGAGACCCAGTACTTC. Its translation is CASSLYRDRGRETQYF. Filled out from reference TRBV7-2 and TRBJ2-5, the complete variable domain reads GAGVSQSPSNKVTEKGKDVELRCDPISGHTALYWYRQSLGQGLEFLIYFQGNSAPDKSGLPSDRFSAERTGGSVSTLTIQRTQQEDSAVYLCASSLYRDRGRETQYFGPGTRLLVL.

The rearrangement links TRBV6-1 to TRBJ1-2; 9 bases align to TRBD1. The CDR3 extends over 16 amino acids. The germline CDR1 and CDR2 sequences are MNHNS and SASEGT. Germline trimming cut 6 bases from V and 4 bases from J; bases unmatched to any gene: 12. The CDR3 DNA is TGTGCCAGCAGCCTCCTTGAACCGGGACAGGGCTATGGCTACACCTTC. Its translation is CASSLLEPGQGYGYTF.

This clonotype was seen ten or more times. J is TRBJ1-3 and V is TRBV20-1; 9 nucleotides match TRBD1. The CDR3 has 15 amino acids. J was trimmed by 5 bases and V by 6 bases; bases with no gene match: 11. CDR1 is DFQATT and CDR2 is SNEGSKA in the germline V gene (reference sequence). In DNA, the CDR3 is TGCAGTGCCCCAAACCCCGGGACAGGGAGAAACACCATATATTTT. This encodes CSAPNPGTGRNTIYF.

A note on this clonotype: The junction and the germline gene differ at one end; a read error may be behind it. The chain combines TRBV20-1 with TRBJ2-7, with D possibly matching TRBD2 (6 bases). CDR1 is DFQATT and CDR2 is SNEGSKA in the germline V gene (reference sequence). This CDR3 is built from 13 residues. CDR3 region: CIMTGTDHYEQHF. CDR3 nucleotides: TGCATCATGACCGGGACTGACCACTACGAGCAGCACTTC.

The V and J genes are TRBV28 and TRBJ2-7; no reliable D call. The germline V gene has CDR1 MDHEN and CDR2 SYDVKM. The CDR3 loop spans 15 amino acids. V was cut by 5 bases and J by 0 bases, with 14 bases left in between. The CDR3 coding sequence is TGTGCCAGCAGTCCCCCGCTCCTCGGCTCCTACGAGCAGTACTTC. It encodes CASSPPLLGSYEQYF.

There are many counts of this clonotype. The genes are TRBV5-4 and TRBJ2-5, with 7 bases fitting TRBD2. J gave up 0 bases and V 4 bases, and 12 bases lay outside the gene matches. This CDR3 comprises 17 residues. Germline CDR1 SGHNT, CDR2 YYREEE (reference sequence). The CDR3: CASSPRGTTGNQETQYF. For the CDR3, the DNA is TGTGCCAGCAGCCCCCGGGGGACTACCGGAAACCAAGAGACCCAGTACTTC.

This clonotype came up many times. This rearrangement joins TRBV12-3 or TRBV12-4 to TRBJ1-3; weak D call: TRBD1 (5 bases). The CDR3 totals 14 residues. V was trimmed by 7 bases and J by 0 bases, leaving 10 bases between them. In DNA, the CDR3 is TGTGCCAGCACCTTTGGGACCTCTGGAAACACCATATATTTT. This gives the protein CASTFGTSGNTIYF.

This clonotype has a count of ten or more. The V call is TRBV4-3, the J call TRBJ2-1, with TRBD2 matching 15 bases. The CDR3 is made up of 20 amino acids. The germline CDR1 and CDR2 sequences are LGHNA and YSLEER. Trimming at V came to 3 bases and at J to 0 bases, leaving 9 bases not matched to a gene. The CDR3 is CASSHLPGLAGGFSYNEQFF. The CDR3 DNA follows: TGCGCCAGCAGCCATCTCCCGGGACTAGCGGGAGGATTCTCCTACAATGAGCAGTTCTTC.

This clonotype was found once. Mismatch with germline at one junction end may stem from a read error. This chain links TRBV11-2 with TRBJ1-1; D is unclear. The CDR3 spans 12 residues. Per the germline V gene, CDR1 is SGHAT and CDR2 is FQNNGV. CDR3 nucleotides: TGTGCCAGCAGCTTAGTTGACACTGAAGCTTTATTT. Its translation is CASSLVDTEALF.

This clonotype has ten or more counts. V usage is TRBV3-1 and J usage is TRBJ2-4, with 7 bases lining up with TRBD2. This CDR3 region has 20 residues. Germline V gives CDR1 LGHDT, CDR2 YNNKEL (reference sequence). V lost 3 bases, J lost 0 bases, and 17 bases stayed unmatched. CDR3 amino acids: CASSQRIDPSGRIAKNIQYF. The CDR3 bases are TGTGCCAGCAGCCAGAGGATCGACCCTAGCGGCCGAATAGCCAAAAACATTCAGTACTTC.

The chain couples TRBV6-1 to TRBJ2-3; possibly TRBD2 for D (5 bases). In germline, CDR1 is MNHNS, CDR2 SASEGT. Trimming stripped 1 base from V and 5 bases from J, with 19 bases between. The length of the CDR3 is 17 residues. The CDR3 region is CASSEEAPGIWLDTQYF. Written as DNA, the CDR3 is TGTGCCAGCAGTGAAGAGGCGCCCGGGATATGGTTAGATACGCAGTATTTT.

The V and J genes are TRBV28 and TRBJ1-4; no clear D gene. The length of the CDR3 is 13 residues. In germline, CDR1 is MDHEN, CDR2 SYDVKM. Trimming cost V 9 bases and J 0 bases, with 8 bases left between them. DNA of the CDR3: TGTGCCAGTACGGAGGCAACTAATGAAAAACTGTTTTTT. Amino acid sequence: CASTEATNEKLFF.

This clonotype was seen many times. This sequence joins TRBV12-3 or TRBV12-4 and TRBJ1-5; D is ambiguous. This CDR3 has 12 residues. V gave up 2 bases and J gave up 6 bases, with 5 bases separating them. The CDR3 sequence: CASSLLAQPQHF. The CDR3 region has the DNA TGTGCCAGCAGTTTATTAGCTCAGCCCCAGCATTTT.

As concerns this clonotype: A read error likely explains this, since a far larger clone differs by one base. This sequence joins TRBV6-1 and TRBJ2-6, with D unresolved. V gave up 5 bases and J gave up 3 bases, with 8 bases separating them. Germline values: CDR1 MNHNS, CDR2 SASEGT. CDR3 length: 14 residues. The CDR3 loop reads CASSYRDGANVLTF. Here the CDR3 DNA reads TGTGCCAGCAGTTATCGCGATGGGGCCAACGTCCTGACTTTC.

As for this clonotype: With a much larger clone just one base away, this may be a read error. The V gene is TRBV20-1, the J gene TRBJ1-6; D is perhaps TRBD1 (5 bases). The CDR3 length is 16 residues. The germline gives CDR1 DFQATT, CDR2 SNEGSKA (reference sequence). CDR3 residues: CCARIGTLGLNSPLHF. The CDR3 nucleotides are TGCTGTGCTAGAATAGGGACCCTTGGCCTTAATTCACCCCTCCACTTT.

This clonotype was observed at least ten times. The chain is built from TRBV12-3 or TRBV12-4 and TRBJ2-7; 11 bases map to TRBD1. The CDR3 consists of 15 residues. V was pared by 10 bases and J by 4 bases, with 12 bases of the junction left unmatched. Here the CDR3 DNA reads TGTGCCATTAACTACCGGGACAGGGGGTCGTACGAGCAGTACTTC. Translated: CAINYRDRGSYEQYF.

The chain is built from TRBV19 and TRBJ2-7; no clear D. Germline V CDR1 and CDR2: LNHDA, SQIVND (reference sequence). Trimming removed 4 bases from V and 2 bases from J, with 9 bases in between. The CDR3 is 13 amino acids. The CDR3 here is CASSRTATYEQYF. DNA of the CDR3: TGTGCCAGTAGTAGGACCGCCACCTACGAGCAGTACTTC.

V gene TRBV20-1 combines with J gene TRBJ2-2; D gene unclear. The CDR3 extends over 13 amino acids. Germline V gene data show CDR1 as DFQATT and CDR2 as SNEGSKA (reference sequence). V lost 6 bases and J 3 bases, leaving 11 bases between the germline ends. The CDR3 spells CSAPKRDTGELFF. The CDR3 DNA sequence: TGCAGTGCCCCAAAGAGAGACACCGGGGAGCTGTTTTTT.

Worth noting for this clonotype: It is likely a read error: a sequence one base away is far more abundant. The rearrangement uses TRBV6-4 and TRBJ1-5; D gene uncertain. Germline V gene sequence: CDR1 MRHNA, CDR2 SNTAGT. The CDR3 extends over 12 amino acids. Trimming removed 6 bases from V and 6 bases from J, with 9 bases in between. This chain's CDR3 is CASSWWVQPQHF. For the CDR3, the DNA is TGTGCCAGCAGCTGGTGGGTTCAGCCCCAGCATTTT.